The next 13 T cell receptor beta chains were all read from a single sample in a study of monozygotic twins with inflammatory bowel disease. For each CDR3 protein, TCRdb gives one entry from its re-call of the 5' RACE reads, without DNA. Found here are some 330,000 distinct CDR3 sequences; the top ten clones hold over 5%. The sequencing input was blood. Receptors originate from a human donor with ulcerative colitis or Crohn's disease, or a healthy co-twin of an affected twin (not recorded which).

CDR3 sequence reads: CSVRRGETQYF. This sequence joins TRBV20-1 and TRBJ2-5; TCRdb indicates TRBD2, and absent DNA this call remains unverified. In germline, CDR1 is DFQATT, CDR2 SNEGSKA (reference sequence). The CDR3 loop spans 11 amino acids.

This CDR3 reads CSARDGELAGSEQYF. This chain links TRBV20-1 with TRBJ2-7; TCRdb gives TRBD2 as the D gene, but with no DNA this cannot be confirmed. Germline V gives CDR1 DFQATT, CDR2 SNEGSKA (reference sequence). There are 15 residues in the CDR3.

V usage is TRBV7-2 and J usage is TRBJ2-1; TCRdb calls TRBD2, which cannot be checked without DNA. The CDR3 is 17 amino acids. CDR1 is SGHTA, CDR2 FQGNSA, per germline. CDR3 sequence: CASNKRVAGGSYNEQFF. Filled out from reference TRBV7-2 and TRBJ2-1, the complete variable domain reads GAGVSQSPSNKVTEKGKDVELRCDPISGHTALYWYRQSLGQGLEFLIYFQGNSAPDKSGLPSDRFSAERTGGSVSTLTIQRTQQEDSAVYLCASNKRVAGGSYNEQFFGPGTRLTVL.

V is TRBV20-1 and J is TRBJ1-5; TCRdb picks TRBD1, but there is no DNA to check that call. Germline CDR1 reads DFQATT; CDR2 reads SNEGSKA (reference sequence). This CDR3 spans 14 amino acids. The chain's CDR3 is CSARGVGDRQPQHF.

J is TRBJ2-7 and V is TRBV10-3; TCRdb names TRBD1, which stays unverified in the absence of DNA. CDR1 and CDR2 from the germline V gene are ENHRY and SYGVKD. The CDR3 spans 12 residues. The CDR3 sequence is CAIKGRGHEQYF.

The gene calls are TRBV7-2 and TRBJ1-1; TCRdb picks TRBD1, but there is no DNA to check that call. The CDR3 sequence is 15 residues long. Germline-derived CDR1 and CDR2 are SGHTA and FQGNSA. CDR3: CASSSTGAGVTEAFF.

The chain combines TRBV5-1 with TRBJ2-5; TCRdb designates TRBD1, a call that cannot be tested without DNA. CDR1 is SGHRS and CDR2 is YFSETQ in the germline V gene. CDR3 length equals 18 residues. The CDR3 spells CASASGTGAIKLQETQYF.

This chain uses TRBV27 with TRBJ2-6; TCRdb's D gene call, TRBD2, goes unchecked for lack of DNA. The CDR3 runs 18 residues. CDR1 is MNHEY, CDR2 SMNVEV, per germline (reference sequence). CDR3 in amino acids: CASRPVAGNAHGANVLTF.

The chain employs TRBV5-1 and TRBJ1-6; TCRdb lists TRBD1, though no DNA is available to test this call. Germline V gene sequence: CDR1 SGHRS, CDR2 YFSETQ. CDR3 size: 13 residues. The CDR3 loop is CASSQGQNSPLHF. The variable domain in full, with the rest retrieved from reference TRBV5-1 and TRBJ1-6, is KAGVTQTPRYLIKTRGQQVTLSCSPISGHRSVSWYQQTPGQGLQFLFEYFSETQRNKGNFPGRFSGRQFSNSRSEMNVSTLELGDSALYLCASSQGQNSPLHFGNGTRLTVT.

The chain links TRBV5-1 to TRBJ2-1; TCRdb picks TRBD2, but there is no DNA to check that call. The CDR3 is 15 amino acids. Per the germline V gene, CDR1 is SGHRS and CDR2 is YFSETQ. This chain's CDR3 is CASSPLAGAYNEQFF.

The rearrangement uses TRBV11-1 and TRBJ2-5; TCRdb calls TRBD1, which cannot be checked without DNA. The CDR3 loop spans 19 amino acids. CDR1 is SGHAT, CDR2 FQDESV, per germline (reference sequence). CDR3 sequence: CASSLGVRNGGQGSLTQYF.

The gene calls are TRBV6-1 and TRBJ1-1. Germline V gene data show CDR1 as MNHNS and CDR2 as SASEGT. There are 12 residues in the CDR3. The CDR3 sequence: CASGEGYTEAFF.

CDR3 in amino acids: CASSPLDRAHQGLMYF. The rearrangement uses TRBV7-7 and TRBJ2-7; TCRdb selects TRBD1, and the lack of DNA leaves this call unchecked. Germline CDR1 is SSHAT and CDR2 is FNYEAQ (reference sequence). There are 16 residues in the CDR3.